The 24 T cell receptor beta chains in this list originate from one sample, sequenced in a study of cytomegalovirus exposure and HLA in healthy donors. This PCR relied on a set of 60 Vbeta primers and 13 Jbeta primers. Method: immunoSEQ multiplex PCR; TCRdb's copy keeps in-frame clones and lacks some. This sample has roughly 110,000 clones, with more than 65% found just once. The sequenced material came from PBMCs. The receptors derive from a woman aged 30 to 39 in good health and CMV-seronegative.

In regard to this clone: A read error may account for a junction end that differs from germline. This chain joins TRBV29-1 and TRBJ1-2; maybe TRBD1 (6 bases). Per the germline V gene, CDR1 is SQVTM and CDR2 is ANQGSEA. CDR3 length: 12 residues. The CDR3 coding sequence is TGCAGCGCCTGGACAGCCTCCTATGGCTACCCCTTC. It yields the protein CSAWTASYGYPF. Full variable domain (rest looked up from reference TRBV29-1 and TRBJ1-2): SAVISQKPSRDICQRGTSLTIQCQVDSQVTMMFWYRQQPGQSLTLIATANQGSEATYESGFVIDKFPISRPNLTFSTLTVSNMSPEDSSIYLCSAWTASYGYPFGSGTRLTVV.

This clone was detected only a few times. This chain joins TRBV4-2 and TRBJ1-2; TRBD1 might be the D (5 bases). The V end lost 1 base, the J end lost 8 bases, and 14 bases lay between the germline ends. This CDR3 has 14 amino acids. Germline CDR1 is LGHNA and CDR2 is YNFKEQ. Here the CDR3 DNA reads TGTGCCAGCAGCCAAGGGCAGGGCCCCAGCGGCTACACCTTC. Residues: CASSQGQGPSGYTF.

The chain employs TRBV27 and TRBJ1-2; possible D gene TRBD1, 6 bases. CDR1 MNHEY and CDR2 SMNVEV come from the germline V gene (reference sequence). V was clipped by 4 bases and J by 8 bases, with 17 bases between them. The CDR3 is 14 residues long. CDR3 region: CASSYGGGGRGYTF. The CDR3, as DNA: TGTGCCAGCAGTTACGGCGGGGGGGGGCGGGGCTACACCTTC.

This chain connects TRBV2 to TRBJ2-3; 7 nucleotides match TRBD2. The CDR3 is made up of 15 amino acids. In germline, CDR1 is SNHLY, CDR2 FYNNEI. The V segment lost 4 bases and the J segment 1 base; nucleotides outside the gene matches: 5. CDR3 protein: CASSGDTSGTDTQYF. In nucleotides, the CDR3 is TGTGCCAGCAGTGGGGATACTAGCGGCACAGATACGCAGTATTTT. Based on the CDR3 plus reference TRBV2 and TRBJ2-3, the full variable domain is EPEVTQTPSHQVTQMGQEVILRCVPISNHLYFYWYRQILGQKVEFLVSFYNNEISEKSEIFDDQFSVERPDGSNFTLKIRSTKLEDSAMYFCASSGDTSGTDTQYFGPGTRLTVL.

The chain has TRBV12-5 and TRBJ1-1; D may be TRBD1 (6 bases). Germline V gene lookup returns CDR1 LGHNT and CDR2 FRNRAP. CDR3 size: 15 residues. V gave up 6 bases and J gave up 1 base, with 15 bases separating them. Here the CDR3 reads CASGPEGGGNTEAFF. The CDR3 DNA reads as TGTGCTAGTGGCCCGGAAGGGGGGGGGAACACTGAAGCTTTCTTT.

The chain uses TRBV25-1 and TRBJ2-2; D might be TRBD2 (5 bases). The CDR3 loop spans 14 amino acids. Trimming stripped 4 bases from V and 3 bases from J, with 9 bases between. The germline gives CDR1 MGHDK, CDR2 SYGVNS. CDR3 protein: CASSVWEYTGELFF. The CDR3 DNA follows: TGTGCCAGCAGTGTTTGGGAGTACACCGGGGAGCTGTTTTTT.

This clone is a singleton in its sample. V gene TRBV27 combines with J gene TRBJ1-1; tentative D call: TRBD1 (6 bases). V lost 0 bases and J 3 bases, leaving 14 bases between the germline ends. Germline-derived CDR1 and CDR2 are MNHEY and SMNVEV (reference sequence). This CDR3 is 16 amino acids long. This CDR3 is CASSLSLVQGYTEAFF. The DNA for the CDR3 is TGTGCCAGCAGTTTATCGCTGGTACAGGGTTACACTGAAGCTTTCTTT.

This clone was observed a handful of times. The gene calls are TRBV18 and TRBJ2-3; possible D gene TRBD2, 5 bases. The CDR3 consists of 14 residues. From germline, CDR1 is KGHSH and CDR2 LQKENI. V was shortened by 6 bases and J by 4 bases, with 14 bases between the two germline ends. Here the CDR3 DNA reads TGTGCCAGCTCCCAAAGGGCGGGCGCAGATACGCAGTATTTT. It yields the protein CASSQRAGADTQYF.

V is TRBV6-4 and J is TRBJ1-1; 8 bases are a match to TRBD1. This CDR3 has 14 residues. V lost 3 bases and J lost 3; bases outside the gene matches: 3. CDR1 and CDR2 (germline): MRHNA, SNTAGT. The CDR3 DNA is TGTGCCAGCAGTGAGACAGGGGTCGACACTGAAGCTTTCTTT. Translation: CASSETGVDTEAFF.

V gene TRBV6-1 combines with J gene TRBJ1-5, with 10 nucleotides matching TRBD1. The CDR3 is made up of 14 amino acids. The germline CDR1 and CDR2 sequences are MNHNS and SASEGT. J gave up 9 bases and V 3 bases, and 5 bases lay outside the gene matches. The CDR3, as DNA: TGTGCCAGCAGTGATGGGACAGGGGACTGGCCCCAGCATTTT. It codes for CASSDGTGDWPQHF.

The table lists this clone with a count of one. The chain carries TRBV7-9 and TRBJ2-7; 8 bases match TRBD2. The CDR3 sequence is 12 residues long. V was clipped by 6 bases and J by 3 bases; unmatched bases: 1. Germline loops: CDR1 SEHNR, CDR2 FQNEAQ (reference sequence). CDR3 region: CASRLAVYEQYF. CDR3 DNA sequence: TGTGCCAGCAGACTAGCGGTCTACGAGCAGTACTTC.

The V gene is TRBV7-8, the J gene TRBJ1-1, with no clear D. This CDR3 spans 13 amino acids. The V gene lost 5 bases and the J gene lost 2 bases, with 9 bases spanning the gap. Germline V gives CDR1 SGHVS, CDR2 FQNEAQ. The CDR3 DNA is TGTGCCAGCAGCCTACAGCCTAACACTGAAGCTTTCTTT. Amino acid sequence: CASSLQPNTEAFF.

The chain is built from TRBV30 and TRBJ1-1; D is unclear. CDR3 length equals 13 residues. With 2 bases removed from V and 2 bases from J, the gap between germline ends came to 9 bases. Germline-derived CDR1 and CDR2 are GTSNPN and SVGIG (reference sequence). The CDR3, as DNA: TGTGCCTGGAGTTCAGGATTCAACACTGAAGCTTTCTTT. Translating it yields CAWSSGFNTEAFF.

This clone was counted only a few times. DNA for the CDR3: TGTGCCAGCAGCCCCCAGAGGGATTTGGACTACGAGCAGTACTTC. Its protein is CASSPQRDLDYEQYF. This chain connects TRBV4-2 to TRBJ2-7; D perhaps matches TRBD2 (5 bases). Between the trimmed V and J ends, which lost 4 bases and 3 bases, there was a span of 16 bases. Germline values: CDR1 LGHNA, CDR2 YNFKEQ. CDR3 length: 15 residues.

The V and J genes are TRBV2 and TRBJ1-2; unclear D gene. This CDR3 has 14 amino acids. With 2 bases removed from V and 4 bases from J, the gap between germline ends came to 11 bases. Germline V lookup: CDR1 SNHLY, CDR2 FYNNEI. The CDR3 loop is CASSEFAGSYGYTF. CDR3 in DNA: TGTGCCAGCAGTGAATTTGCAGGCAGCTATGGCTACACCTTC.

The rearrangement uses TRBV18 and TRBJ2-7; D perhaps matches TRBD1 (6 bases). The CDR3 is 14 amino acids. CDR1 is KGHSH, CDR2 LQKENI, per germline. V was cut by 3 bases and J by 0 bases, with 9 bases left in between. CDR3 loop: CASSPRTASYEQYF. The CDR3 DNA reads TGTGCCAGCTCACCCAGGACAGCCTCCTACGAGCAGTACTTC.

The chain is built from TRBV7-2 and TRBJ2-7; 10 nucleotides align to TRBD1. The V segment lost 6 bases and the J segment 1 base; nucleotides outside the gene matches: 6. This CDR3 has 15 residues. Germline V gives CDR1 SGHTA, CDR2 FQGNSA. CDR3 DNA: TGTGCCAGCAGTCCCTGGACAGGGGGGTCCTACGAGCAGTACTTC. Translated: CASSPWTGGSYEQYF.

V gene TRBV2 combines with J gene TRBJ1-1; tentative D call: TRBD1 (5 bases). Germline V gene sequence: CDR1 SNHLY, CDR2 FYNNEI. The CDR3 runs 12 residues. V was pared by 4 bases and J by 7 bases, with 10 bases between. CDR3 sequence: CASSAGQIEAFF. The CDR3 DNA is TGTGCCAGCAGTGCAGGGCAGATTGAAGCTTTCTTT.

The V call is TRBV6-5, the J call TRBJ1-1; D might be TRBD1 (5 bases). This CDR3 spans 15 amino acids. Per germline, CDR1 MNHEY and CDR2 SVGAGI. V was clipped by 5 bases and J by 1 base, with 14 bases between them. CDR3 sequence reads: CASSPQGVGNTEAFF. Here the CDR3 DNA reads TGTGCCAGCAGTCCCCAGGGTGTAGGGAACACTGAAGCTTTCTTT.

This chain joins TRBV30 and TRBJ1-1; D uncertain. Trimming pared 3 bases from V and 3 bases from J, leaving 11 bases between. Germline assignment: CDR1 GTSNPN and CDR2 SVGIG (reference sequence). The CDR3 is made up of 13 amino acids. The CDR3 DNA follows: TGTGCCTGGAGGGGCAGATATTACACTGAAGCTTTCTTT. Translation gives CAWRGRYYTEAFF.

The chain uses TRBV19 and TRBJ1-1; D is perhaps TRBD1 (5 bases). The germline CDR1 and CDR2 sequences are LNHDA and SQIVND (reference sequence). V was pared by 5 bases and J by 10 bases, with 11 bases between. This CDR3 is built from 11 residues. The CDR3 DNA is TGTGCCAGTAGTCGGGGGGGAGGAGCTTTCTTT. It specifies CASSRGGGAFF.

This clone has a handful of counts. The chain is built from TRBV7-9 and TRBJ2-5, with 9 bases aligning to TRBD1. The CDR3 spans 14 residues. Germline values: CDR1 SEHNR, CDR2 FQNEAQ (reference sequence). The ends lost 5 bases at V and 5 bases at J; junction bases unmatched: 6. The CDR3 DNA follows: TGTGCCAGCAGCCCCCGGACAGGGGACGAGACCCAGTACTTC. Encoded protein: CASSPRTGDETQYF.

The chain uses TRBV6-4 and TRBJ2-2, with TRBD2 matching over 8 bases. Germline-derived CDR1 and CDR2 are MRHNA and SNTAGT. The ends lost 5 bases at V and 4 bases at J; junction bases unmatched: 3. The length of the CDR3 is 14 residues. CDR3 protein: CASSSGGFTGELFF. The CDR3 DNA is TGTGCCAGCAGTAGCGGGGGATTCACCGGGGAGCTGTTTTTT.

Notes on this clone: The junction shows a germline mismatch at one end, possibly a read error. The identical CDR3 is also encoded by other nucleotide sequences in the sample. Written as DNA, the CDR3 is TGTGCCTGGAGCGGCGGGGGAAGCAATCAGCCCCAGCACTTT. Amino acids: CAWSGGGSNQPQHF. The chain recombines TRBV30 with TRBJ1-5; D perhaps matches TRBD1 (5 bases). The CDR3 totals 14 residues. CDR1 and CDR2 (germline): GTSNPN, SVGIG (reference sequence).